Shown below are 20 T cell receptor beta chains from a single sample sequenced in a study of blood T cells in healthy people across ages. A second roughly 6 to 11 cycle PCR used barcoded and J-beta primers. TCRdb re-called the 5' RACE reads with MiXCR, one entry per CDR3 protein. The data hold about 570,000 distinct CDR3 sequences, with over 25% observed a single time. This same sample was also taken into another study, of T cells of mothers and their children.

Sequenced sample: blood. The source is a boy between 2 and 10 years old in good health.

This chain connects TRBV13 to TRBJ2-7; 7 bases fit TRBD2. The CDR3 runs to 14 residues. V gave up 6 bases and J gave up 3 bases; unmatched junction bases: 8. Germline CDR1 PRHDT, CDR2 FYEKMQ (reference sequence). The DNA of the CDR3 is TGTGCCAGCAGTTACGAGGGGAGGGGCTACGAGCAGTACTTC. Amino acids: CASSYEGRGYEQYF.

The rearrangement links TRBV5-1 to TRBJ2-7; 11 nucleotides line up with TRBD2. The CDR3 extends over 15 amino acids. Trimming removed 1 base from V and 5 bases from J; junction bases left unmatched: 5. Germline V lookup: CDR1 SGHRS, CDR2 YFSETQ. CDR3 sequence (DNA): TGCGCCAGCAGCTTGCAGGGACTAGCGGTCGACGAGCAGTACTTC. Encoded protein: CASSLQGLAVDEQYF. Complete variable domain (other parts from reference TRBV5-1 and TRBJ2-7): KAGVTQTPRYLIKTRGQQVTLSCSPISGHRSVSWYQQTPGQGLQFLFEYFSETQRNKGNFPGRFSGRQFSNSRSEMNVSTLELGDSALYLCASSLQGLAVDEQYFGPGTRLTVT.

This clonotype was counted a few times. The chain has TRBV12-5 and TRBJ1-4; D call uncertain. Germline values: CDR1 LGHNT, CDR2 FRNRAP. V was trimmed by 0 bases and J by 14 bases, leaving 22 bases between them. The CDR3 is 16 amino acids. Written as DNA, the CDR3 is TGTGCTAGTGGTTTGGTAGTCGGACCCCGGAGGGAAAGGCTGTTTTTT. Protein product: CASGLVVGPRRERLFF.

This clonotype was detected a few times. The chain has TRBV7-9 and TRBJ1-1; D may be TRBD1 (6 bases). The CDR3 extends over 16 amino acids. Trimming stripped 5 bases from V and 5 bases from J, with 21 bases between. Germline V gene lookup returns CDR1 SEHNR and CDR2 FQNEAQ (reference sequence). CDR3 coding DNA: TGTGCCAGCAGCAAAAGGGGGGGCGGTTTTTTAACTGAAGCTTTCTTT. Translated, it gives CASSKRGGGFLTEAFF.

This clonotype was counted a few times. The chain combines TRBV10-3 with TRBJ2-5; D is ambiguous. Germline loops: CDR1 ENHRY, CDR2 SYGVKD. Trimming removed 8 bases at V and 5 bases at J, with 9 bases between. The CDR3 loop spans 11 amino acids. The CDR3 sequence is CAIGGGETQYF. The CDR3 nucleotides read TGTGCCATCGGCGGTGGCGAGACCCAGTACTTC.

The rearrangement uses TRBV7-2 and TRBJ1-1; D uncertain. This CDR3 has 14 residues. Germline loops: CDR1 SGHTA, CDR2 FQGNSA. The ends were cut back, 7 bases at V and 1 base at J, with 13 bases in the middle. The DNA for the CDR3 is TGTGCCAGCACCGCAGTGGCCGGGAACACTGAAGCTTTCTTT. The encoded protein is CASTAVAGNTEAFF.

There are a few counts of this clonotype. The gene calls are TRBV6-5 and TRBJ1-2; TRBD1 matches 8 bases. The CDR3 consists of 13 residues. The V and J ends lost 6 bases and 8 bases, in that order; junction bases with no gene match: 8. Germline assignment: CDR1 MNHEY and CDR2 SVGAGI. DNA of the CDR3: TGTGCCAGCAGCCCCAGGACAGGGAGCGGCTACACCTTC. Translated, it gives CASSPRTGSGYTF.

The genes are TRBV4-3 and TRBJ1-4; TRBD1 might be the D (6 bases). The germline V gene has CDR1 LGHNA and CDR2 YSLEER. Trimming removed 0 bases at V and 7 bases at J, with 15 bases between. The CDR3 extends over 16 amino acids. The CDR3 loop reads CASSQDLGRGGEKLFF. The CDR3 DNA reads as TGCGCCAGCAGCCAAGATCTCGGCAGGGGCGGTGAAAAACTGTTTTTT.

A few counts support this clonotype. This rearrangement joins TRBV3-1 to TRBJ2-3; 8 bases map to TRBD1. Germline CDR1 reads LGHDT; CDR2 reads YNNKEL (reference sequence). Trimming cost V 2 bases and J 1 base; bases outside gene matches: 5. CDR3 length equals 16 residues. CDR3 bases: TGTGCCAGCAGCCAATGGGACAGGAGGGGCACAGATACGCAGTATTTT. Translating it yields CASSQWDRRGTDTQYF.

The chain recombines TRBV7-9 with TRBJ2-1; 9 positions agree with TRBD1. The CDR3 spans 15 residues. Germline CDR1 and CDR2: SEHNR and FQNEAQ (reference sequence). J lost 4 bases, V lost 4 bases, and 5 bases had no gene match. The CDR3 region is CASSSGTGIYNEQFF. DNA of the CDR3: TGTGCCAGCAGCTCCGGGACAGGGATTTACAATGAGCAGTTCTTC.

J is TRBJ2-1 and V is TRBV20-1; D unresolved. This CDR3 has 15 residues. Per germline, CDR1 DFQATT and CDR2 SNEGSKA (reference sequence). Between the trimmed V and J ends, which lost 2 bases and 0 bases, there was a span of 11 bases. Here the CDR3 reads CSARRTTVSYNEQFF. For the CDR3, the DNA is TGCAGTGCTAGAAGGACCACCGTCTCCTACAATGAGCAGTTCTTC.

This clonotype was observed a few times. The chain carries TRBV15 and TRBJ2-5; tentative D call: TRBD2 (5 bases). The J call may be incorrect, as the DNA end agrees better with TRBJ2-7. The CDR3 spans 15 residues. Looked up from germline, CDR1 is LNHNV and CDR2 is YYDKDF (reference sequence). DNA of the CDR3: TGTGCCACCAGCAGAGAACGGGGAGTATTCTACGAGCAGTACTTC. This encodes CATSRERGVFYEQYF.

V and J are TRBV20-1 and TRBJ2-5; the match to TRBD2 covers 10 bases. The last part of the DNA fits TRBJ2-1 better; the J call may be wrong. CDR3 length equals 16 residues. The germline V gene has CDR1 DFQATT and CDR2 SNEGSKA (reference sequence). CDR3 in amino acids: CSVILISGRFYNEQFF. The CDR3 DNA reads TGCAGTGTTATACTAATTAGCGGGAGGTTCTACAATGAGCAGTTCTTC.

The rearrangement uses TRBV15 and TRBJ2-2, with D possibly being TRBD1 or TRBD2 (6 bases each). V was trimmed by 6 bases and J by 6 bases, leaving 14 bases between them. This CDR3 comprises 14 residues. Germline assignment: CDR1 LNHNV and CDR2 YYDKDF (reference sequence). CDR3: CATRQGLSAGELFF. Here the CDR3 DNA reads TGTGCCACCAGACAGGGACTGAGCGCCGGGGAGCTGTTTTTT.

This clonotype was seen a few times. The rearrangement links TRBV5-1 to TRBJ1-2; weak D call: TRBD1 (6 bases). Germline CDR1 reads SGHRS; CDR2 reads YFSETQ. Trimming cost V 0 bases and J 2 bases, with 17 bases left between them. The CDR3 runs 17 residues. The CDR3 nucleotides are TGCGCCAGCAGCTTGGATCGGCGGAAGGGGGTCAACTATGGCTACACCTTC. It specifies CASSLDRRKGVNYGYTF.

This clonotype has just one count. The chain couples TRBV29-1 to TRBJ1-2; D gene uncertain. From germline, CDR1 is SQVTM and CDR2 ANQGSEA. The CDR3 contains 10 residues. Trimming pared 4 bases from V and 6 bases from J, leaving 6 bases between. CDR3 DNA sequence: TGCAGCGTTGTCGGGGATGGCTACACCTTC. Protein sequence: CSVVGDGYTF.

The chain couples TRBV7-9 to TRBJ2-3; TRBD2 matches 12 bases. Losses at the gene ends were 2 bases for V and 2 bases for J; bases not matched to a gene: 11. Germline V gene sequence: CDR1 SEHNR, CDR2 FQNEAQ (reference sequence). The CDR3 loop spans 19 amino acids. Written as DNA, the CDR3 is TGTGCCAGCAGCTTAAAGAAGAAACTAGCGGGGGGTACCACAGATACGCAGTATTTT. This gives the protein CASSLKKKLAGGTTDTQYF.

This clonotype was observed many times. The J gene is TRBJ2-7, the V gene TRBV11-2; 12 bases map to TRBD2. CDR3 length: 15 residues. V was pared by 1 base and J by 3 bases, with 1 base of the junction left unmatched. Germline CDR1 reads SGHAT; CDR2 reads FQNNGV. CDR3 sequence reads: CASSLGTSGVYEQYF. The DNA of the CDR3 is TGTGCCAGCAGCTTAGGGACTAGCGGGGTCTACGAGCAGTACTTC.

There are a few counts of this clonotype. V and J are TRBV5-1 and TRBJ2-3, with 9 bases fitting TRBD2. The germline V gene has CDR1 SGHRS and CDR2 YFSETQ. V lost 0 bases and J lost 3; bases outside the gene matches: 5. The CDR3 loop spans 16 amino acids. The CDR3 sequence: CASSLGLAARTDTQYF. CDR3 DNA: TGCGCCAGCAGCTTGGGACTAGCGGCCCGGACAGATACGCAGTATTTT.

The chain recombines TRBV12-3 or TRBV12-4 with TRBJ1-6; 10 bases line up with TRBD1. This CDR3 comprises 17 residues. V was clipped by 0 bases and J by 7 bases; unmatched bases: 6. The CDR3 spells CASSLAATGGSNSPLHF. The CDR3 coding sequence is TGTGCCAGCAGTTTAGCGGCGACAGGGGGCTCCAATTCACCCCTCCACTTT.